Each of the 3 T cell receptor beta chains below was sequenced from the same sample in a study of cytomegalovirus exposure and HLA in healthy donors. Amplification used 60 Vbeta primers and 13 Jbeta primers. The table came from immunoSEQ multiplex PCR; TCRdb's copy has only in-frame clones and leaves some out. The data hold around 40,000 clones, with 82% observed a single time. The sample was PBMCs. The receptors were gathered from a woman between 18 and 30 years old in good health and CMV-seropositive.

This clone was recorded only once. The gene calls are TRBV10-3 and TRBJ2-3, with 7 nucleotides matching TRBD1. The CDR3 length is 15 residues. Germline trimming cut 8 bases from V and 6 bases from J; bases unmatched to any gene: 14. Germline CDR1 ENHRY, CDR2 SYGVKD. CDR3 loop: CAILTPRTGDDTQYF. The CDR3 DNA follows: TGTGCCATCCTAACACCTCGAACAGGGGATGATACGCAGTATTTT.

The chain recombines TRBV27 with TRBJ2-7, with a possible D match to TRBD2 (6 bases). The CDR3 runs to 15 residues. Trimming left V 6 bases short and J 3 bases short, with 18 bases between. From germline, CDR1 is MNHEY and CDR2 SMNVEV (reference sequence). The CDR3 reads CASRTPGLSIYEQYF. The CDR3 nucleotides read TGTGCCAGCAGAACCCCGGGACTCTCCATCTACGAGCAGTACTTC.

The CDR3 is CASSPVNRENSPLHF. CDR3 DNA sequence: TGTGCCAGCTCACCAGTAAACAGGGAAAATTCACCCCTCCACTTT. The V call is TRBV18, the J call TRBJ1-6; the D gene is possibly TRBD1 (6 bases). This CDR3 spans 15 amino acids. Trimming took off 2 bases at V and 7 bases at J, with 12 bases between the two ends. Looked up from germline, CDR1 is KGHSH and CDR2 is LQKENI.